This section outlines one T cell receptor (beta chain) sequence together with its context. This clonotype came up many times. It lacks a known antigen. Qualities for individual bases were not recorded, and no much larger clone is one base off. cDNA was synthesized by template-switch 5'RACE using a primer carrying a 10-nucleotide random unique molecular identifier by which each TCR transcript was tagged. Every sequencing run covered 15-18 subjects and yielded more than 200 million TCR-beta sequences. Total RNA was extracted with the RNeasy kit. The KAPA Real-time Library Amplification kit was used to amplify TCR-beta VDJ regions with primers targeting the TCR constant region and the 5'RACE anchor. Sample indexes and Illumina adaptors were added in a first PCR, and a second PCR then increased library yield. After purification with Ampure beads, the TCR product of roughly 650 bp was size-selected on a 2% E-gel SizeSelection system. Library quality was checked on a Bioanalyzer, concentration was measured with Qubit, and libraries were quantified with the Kapa Library Quantification kit before pooling. An Illumina HiSeq 2500 was used to sequence the libraries paired-end at 2 x 150 bp. To increase sequence diversity, about 24-32% phiX was spiked into each library pool. In the original analysis: The quality-filtered reads were processed with the UMI-based MiGEC pipeline, whose error correction step removed more than 80% of the raw TCR sequences. VDJ genes were aligned to IMGT germline references, and clonotypes were defined by unique CDR3 amino acid sequence plus V-J genes. Clonal expansion, Shannon diversity, and CDR3 relatedness (CalcPairwiseDistances, ClusterSamples) were evaluated with VDJtools, and phylogenetic trees were built with CLCbio workbench. Clones with at least 8 unique UMIs were defined as expanded, with this threshold being based on coefficient-of-variation modelling across technical triplicates. TCRdb reran the public reads through fastp at Q25 and MiXCR, keeping productive beta chains. Every entry covers one CDR3 protein and lists the most common genes and DNA from its rows. For this entry, the V and J calls and clone size follow TCRdb and not the study's own pipeline. The sample yields tens of thousands of distinct CDR3 sequences; about an eighth were counted once. The top ten hold 1.5% to 2% of the sample.

Spanning cysteine to phenylalanine, the CDR3 consists of 15 amino acids. The retained sequence is limited to the CDR3, 45 bases, with the frame set at the first base. Taken from the germline V gene, the CDR1 and CDR2 loops are SGDLS and YYNGEE. V loses 4 bases, J loses 3 bases, and the germline ends lie 14 bases apart. The sample is drawn from a study of neurological immune-mediated disorders (dated by TCRdb to the late 2010s). General notes on the study: Peripheral blood TCR-beta repertoires from patients with HTLV-I-associated myelopathy (HAM/TSP), patients with multiple sclerosis, and healthy controls were compared in the study using UMI-based sequencing. Longitudinal samples, technical triplicates and paired sorted CD4+ and CD8+ T-cell subsets, alongside PBMC samples, were included among the approximately 98 TCR-beta libraries. The cohort comprised 68 subjects: around 15 HAM/TSP patients, approximately 34 multiple sclerosis patients and around 20 healthy controls.

Points the paper makes about the study in general: TCR clonal expansion was highest in HAM/TSP patients and lowest in MS patients, with MS patients falling below even healthy controls. Expanded clones from different subjects shared no identical CDR3 amino acid sequences, which suggests that TCR-beta repertoires were private in all groups.

Healthy controls were blood bank volunteers in Maryland, USA. Libraries from unsorted PBMCs were made from 2 million PBMCs kept in RNAlater at -80 degrees C until RNA extraction. PBMCs were separated from peripheral blood using Ficoll-Hypaque density gradient centrifugation and then cryopreserved in liquid nitrogen. This chain is built from TRBV9 and TRBJ1-3; the D gene is not confidently resolved. The clonotype comes from a man aged 55 to 69 in good health. Sequenced material: PBMCs. The DNA sequence is as follows: TGTGCCAGCAGCTTCTCAGACGGGCGTGGAAACACCATATATTTT. Protein translation: CASSFSDGRGNTIYF. The CDR3, completed at both ends by the reference TRBV9 and TRBJ1-3 genes, gives the full variable domain DSGVTQTPKHLITATGQRVTLRCSPRSGDLSVYWYQQSLDQGLQFLIQYYNGEERAKGNILERFSAQQFPDLHSELNLSSLELGDSALYFCASSFSDGRGNTIYFGEGSWLTVV.